This note documents a single T cell receptor beta chain sequence. Its cognate antigen is unknown. The sample comes from a study of cytomegalovirus exposure and HLA in healthy donors. Whole-study results and caveats: Researchers catalogued some 160 TCR beta chains as cytomegalovirus-associated. The authors confirmed in vitro that three CMV-associated chains were specific for CMV antigens. A later analysis found first-cohort TCR clusters tended to co-occur in the approximately 110 validation repertoires.

The V end lost 0 bases, the J end lost 5 bases, and 8 bases lay between the germline ends. The length of the CDR3 is 13 residues. CDR1 SGHRS and CDR2 YFSETQ come from the germline V gene. Clones were sequenced by immunoSEQ multiplex PCR, and TCRdb holds only the in-frame ones, with some missing. The data contain tens of thousands of clones, about 94% of them singletons. The rearrangement uses TRBV5-1 and TRBJ1-1; D remains ambiguous. The sequence was obtained from a young man in good health and CMV-seronegative. Sample: PBMCs. The CDR3 region has the DNA TGCGCCAGCAGCTTGGACCGAGGTACTGAAGCTTTCTTT. Encoded protein: CASSLDRGTEAFF.